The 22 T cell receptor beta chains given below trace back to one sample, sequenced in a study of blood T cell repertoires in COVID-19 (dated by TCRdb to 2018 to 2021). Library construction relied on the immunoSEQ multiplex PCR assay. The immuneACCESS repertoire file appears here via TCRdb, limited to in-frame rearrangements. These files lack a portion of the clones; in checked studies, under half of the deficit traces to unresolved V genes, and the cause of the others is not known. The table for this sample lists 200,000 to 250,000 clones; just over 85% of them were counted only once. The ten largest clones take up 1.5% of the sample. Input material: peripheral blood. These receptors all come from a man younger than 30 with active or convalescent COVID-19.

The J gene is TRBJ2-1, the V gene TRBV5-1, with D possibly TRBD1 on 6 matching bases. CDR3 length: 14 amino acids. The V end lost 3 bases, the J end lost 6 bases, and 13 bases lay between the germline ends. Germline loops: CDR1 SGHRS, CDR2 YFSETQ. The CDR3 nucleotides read TGCGCCAGCAGCTACGGACAGCCGGGCAATGAGCAGTTCTTC. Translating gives CASSYGQPGNEQFF. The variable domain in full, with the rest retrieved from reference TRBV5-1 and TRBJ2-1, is KAGVTQTPRYLIKTRGQQVTLSCSPISGHRSVSWYQQTPGQGLQFLFEYFSETQRNKGNFPGRFSGRQFSNSRSEMNVSTLELGDSALYLCASSYGQPGNEQFFGPGTRLTVL.

The CDR3 DNA is TGTGCCAGCAGCGTATACTCTCAACGCAATGAGCAGTTCTTC. It yields the protein CASSVYSQRNEQFF. The chain has TRBV9 and TRBJ2-1; D is unclear. V was trimmed by 1 base and J by 6 bases, leaving 11 bases between them. The CDR3 totals 14 residues. The germline V gene encodes CDR1 SGDLS and CDR2 YYNGEE.

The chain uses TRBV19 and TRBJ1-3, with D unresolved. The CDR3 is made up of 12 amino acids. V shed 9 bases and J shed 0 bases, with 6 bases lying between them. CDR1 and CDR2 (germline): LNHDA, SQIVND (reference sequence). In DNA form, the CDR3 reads TGTGCCAGCCGCAGCTCTGGAAACACCATATATTTT. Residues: CASRSSGNTIYF.

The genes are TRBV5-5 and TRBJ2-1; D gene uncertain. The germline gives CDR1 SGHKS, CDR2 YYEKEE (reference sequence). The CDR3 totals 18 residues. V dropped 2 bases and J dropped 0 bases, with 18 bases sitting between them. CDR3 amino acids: CASSFKSLAPSSYNEQFF. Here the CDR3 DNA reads TGTGCCAGCAGCTTTAAATCGTTGGCTCCCAGCTCCTACAATGAGCAGTTCTTC.

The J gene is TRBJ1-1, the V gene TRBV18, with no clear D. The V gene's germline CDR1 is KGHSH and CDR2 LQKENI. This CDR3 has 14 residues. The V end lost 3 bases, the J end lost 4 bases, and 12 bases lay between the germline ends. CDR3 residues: CASSPRPGITEAFF. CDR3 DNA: TGTGCCAGCTCACCTCGGCCAGGAATCACTGAAGCTTTCTTT.

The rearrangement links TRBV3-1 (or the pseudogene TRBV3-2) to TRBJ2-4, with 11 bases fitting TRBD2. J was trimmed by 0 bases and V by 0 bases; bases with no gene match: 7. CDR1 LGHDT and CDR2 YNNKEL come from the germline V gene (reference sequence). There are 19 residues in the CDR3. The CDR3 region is CASSQDRTSGSLAKNIQYF. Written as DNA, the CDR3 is TGTGCCAGCAGCCAAGATCGGACTAGCGGGTCACTAGCCAAAAACATTCAGTACTTC.

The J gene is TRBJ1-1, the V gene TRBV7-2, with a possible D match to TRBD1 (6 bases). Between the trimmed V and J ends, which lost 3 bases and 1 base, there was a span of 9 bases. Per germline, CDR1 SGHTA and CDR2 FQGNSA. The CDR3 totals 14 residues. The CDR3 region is CASSFWTENTEAFF. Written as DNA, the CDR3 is TGTGCCAGCAGCTTCTGGACAGAGAACACTGAAGCTTTCTTT.

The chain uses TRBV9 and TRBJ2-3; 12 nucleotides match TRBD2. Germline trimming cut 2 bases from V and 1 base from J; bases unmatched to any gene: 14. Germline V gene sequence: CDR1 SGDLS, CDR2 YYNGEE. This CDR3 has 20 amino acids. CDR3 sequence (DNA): TGTGCCAGCAGCGTGGCTAAAAAAACTGGACTAGCGGGACGCACAGATACGCAGTATTTT. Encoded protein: CASSVAKKTGLAGRTDTQYF. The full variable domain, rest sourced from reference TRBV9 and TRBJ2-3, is DSGVTQTPKHLITATGQRVTLRCSPRSGDLSVYWYQQSLDQGLQFLIQYYNGEERAKGNILERFSAQQFPDLHSELNLSSLELGDSALYFCASSVAKKTGLAGRTDTQYFGPGTRLTVL.

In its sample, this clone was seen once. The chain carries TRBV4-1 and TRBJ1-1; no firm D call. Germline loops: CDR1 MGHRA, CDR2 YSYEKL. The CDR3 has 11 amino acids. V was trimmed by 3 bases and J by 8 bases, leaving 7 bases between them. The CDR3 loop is CASSQAGEAFF. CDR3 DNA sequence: TGCGCCAGCAGCCAGGCGGGGGAAGCTTTCTTT.

This chain's CDR3 is CASSPGFSGNTIYF. DNA for the CDR3: TGCGCCAGCTCGCCGGGGTTCTCTGGAAACACCATATATTTT. This sequence joins TRBV5-1 and TRBJ1-3; no clear D gene. Germline values: CDR1 SGHRS, CDR2 YFSETQ. The V end lost 7 bases, the J end lost 0 bases, and 11 bases lay between the germline ends. This CDR3 contains 14 residues. The complete variable domain, with remaining parts taken from reference TRBV5-1 and TRBJ1-3, reads KAGVTQTPRYLIKTRGQQVTLSCSPISGHRSVSWYQQTPGQGLQFLFEYFSETQRNKGNFPGRFSGRQFSNSRSEMNVSTLELGDSALYLCASSPGFSGNTIYFGEGSWLTVV.

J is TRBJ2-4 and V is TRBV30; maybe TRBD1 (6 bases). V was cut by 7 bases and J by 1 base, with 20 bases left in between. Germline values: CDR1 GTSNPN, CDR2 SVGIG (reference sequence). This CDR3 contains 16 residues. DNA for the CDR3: TGTGCCTCGAGGACCGGGACAAAATTTGCCAAAAACATTCAGTACTTC. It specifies CASRTGTKFAKNIQYF.

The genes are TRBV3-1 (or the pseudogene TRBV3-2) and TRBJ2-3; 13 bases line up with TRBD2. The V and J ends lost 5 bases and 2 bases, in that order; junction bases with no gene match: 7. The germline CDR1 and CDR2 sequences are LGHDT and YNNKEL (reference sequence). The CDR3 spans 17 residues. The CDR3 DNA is TGTGCCAGCAGCTTTAGGACTAGCGGGAGTTTCACAGATACGCAGTATTTT. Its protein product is CASSFRTSGSFTDTQYF.

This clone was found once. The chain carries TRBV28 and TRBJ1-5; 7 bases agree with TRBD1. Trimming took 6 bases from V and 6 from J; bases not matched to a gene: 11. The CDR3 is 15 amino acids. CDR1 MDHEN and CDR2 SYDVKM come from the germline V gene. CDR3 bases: TGTGCCAGCAGGCTACAGGGGTCCATGGGTCAGCCCCAGCATTTT. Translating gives CASRLQGSMGQPQHF.

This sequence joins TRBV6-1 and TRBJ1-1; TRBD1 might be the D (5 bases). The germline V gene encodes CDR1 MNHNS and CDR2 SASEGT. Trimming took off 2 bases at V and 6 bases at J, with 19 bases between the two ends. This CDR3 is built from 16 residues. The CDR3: CASSERAGESFAEAFF. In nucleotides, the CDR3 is TGTGCCAGCAGTGAACGGGCGGGGGAGAGTTTTGCTGAAGCTTTCTTT.

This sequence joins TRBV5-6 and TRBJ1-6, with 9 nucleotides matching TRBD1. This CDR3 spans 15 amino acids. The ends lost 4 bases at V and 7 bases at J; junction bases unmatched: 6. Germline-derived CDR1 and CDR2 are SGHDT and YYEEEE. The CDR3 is CASSIQGARNSPLHF. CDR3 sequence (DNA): TGTGCCAGCAGCATACAGGGGGCGAGGAATTCACCCCTCCACTTT.

CDR3 protein: CASSQEEWQGVGEKLFF. CDR3 DNA sequence: TGTGCCAGCAGCCAAGAGGAGTGGCAAGGGGTAGGAGAAAAACTGTTTTTT. This rearrangement joins TRBV4-2 to TRBJ1-4; a weak D match, TRBD1 (5 bases). The CDR3 totals 17 residues. Trimming shortened V by 0 bases and J by 8 bases, and 19 bases separated the two germline ends. Germline CDR1 reads LGHNA; CDR2 reads YNFKEQ.

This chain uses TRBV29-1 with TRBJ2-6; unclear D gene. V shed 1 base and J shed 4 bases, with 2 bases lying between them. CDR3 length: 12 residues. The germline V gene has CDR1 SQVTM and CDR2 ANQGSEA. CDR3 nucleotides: TGCAGCGTTGAAGCGGGGGCCAACGTCCTGACTTTC. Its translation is CSVEAGANVLTF.

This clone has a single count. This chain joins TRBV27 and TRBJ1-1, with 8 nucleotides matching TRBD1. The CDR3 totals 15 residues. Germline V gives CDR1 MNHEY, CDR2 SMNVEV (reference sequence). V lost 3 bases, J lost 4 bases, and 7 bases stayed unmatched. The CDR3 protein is CASSFRDRSGTEAFF. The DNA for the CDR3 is TGTGCCAGCAGTTTTCGGGACAGGTCAGGCACTGAAGCTTTCTTT.

The CDR3 spells CASSQPTSSEQYF. CDR3 nucleotide sequence: TGTGCCAGCAGCCAACCGACCTCTAGTGAGCAGTACTTC. The chain links TRBV3-1 (or the pseudogene TRBV3-2) to TRBJ2-7, with D unresolved. CDR1 and CDR2 (germline): LGHDT, YNNKEL (reference sequence). The V end lost 2 bases, the J end lost 7 bases, and 12 bases lay between the germline ends. The CDR3 loop spans 13 amino acids.

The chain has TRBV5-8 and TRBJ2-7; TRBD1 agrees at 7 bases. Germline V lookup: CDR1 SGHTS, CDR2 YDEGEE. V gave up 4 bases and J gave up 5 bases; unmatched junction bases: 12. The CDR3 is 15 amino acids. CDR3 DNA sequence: TGTGCCAGCAGCAATGAGTACAGGGGTGTACACGAGCAGTACTTC. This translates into CASSNEYRGVHEQYF.

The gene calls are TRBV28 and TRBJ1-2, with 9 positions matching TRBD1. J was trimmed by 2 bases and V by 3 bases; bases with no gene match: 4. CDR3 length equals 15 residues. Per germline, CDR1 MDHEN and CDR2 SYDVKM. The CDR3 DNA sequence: TGTGCCAGCAGTTTCCCCGACAGGGGGAACTATGGCTACACCTTC. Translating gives CASSFPDRGNYGYTF.

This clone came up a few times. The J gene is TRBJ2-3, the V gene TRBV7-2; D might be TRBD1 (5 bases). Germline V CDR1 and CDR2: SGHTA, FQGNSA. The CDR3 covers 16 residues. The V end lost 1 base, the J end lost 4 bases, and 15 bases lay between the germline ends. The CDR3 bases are TGTGCCAGCAGCTTAGACAGGCCTAAGGTATCAGATACGCAGTATTTT. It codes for CASSLDRPKVSDTQYF. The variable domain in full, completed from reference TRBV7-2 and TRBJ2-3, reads GAGVSQSPSNKVTEKGKDVELRCDPISGHTALYWYRQSLGQGLEFLIYFQGNSAPDKSGLPSDRFSAERTGGSVSTLTIQRTQQEDSAVYLCASSLDRPKVSDTQYFGPGTRLTVL.